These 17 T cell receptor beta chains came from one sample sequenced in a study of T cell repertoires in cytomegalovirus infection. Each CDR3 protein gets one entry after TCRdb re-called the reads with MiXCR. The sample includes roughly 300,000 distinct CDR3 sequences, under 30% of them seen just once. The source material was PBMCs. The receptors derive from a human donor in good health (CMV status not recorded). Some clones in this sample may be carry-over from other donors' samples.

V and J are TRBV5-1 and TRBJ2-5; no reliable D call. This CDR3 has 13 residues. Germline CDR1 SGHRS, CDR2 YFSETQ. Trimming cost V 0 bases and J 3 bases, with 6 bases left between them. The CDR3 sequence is CASSLVGKETQYF. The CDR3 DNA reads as TGCGCCAGCAGCTTGGTTGGAAAAGAGACCCAGTACTTC.

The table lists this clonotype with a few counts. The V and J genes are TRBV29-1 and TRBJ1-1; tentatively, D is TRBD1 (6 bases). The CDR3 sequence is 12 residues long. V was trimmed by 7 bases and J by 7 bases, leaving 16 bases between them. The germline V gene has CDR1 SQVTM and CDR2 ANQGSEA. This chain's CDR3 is CSGKQGYGEAFF. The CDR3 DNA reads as TGCAGCGGTAAACAGGGATATGGTGAAGCTTTCTTT.

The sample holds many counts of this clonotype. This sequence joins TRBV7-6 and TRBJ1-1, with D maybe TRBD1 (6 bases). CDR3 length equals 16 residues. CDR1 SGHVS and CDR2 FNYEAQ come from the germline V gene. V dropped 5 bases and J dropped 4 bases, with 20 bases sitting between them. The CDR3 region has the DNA TGTGCCAGCAGCCCCGCGGTTGCGGGGGGCGGCACTGAAGCTTTCTTT. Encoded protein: CASSPAVAGGGTEAFF.

This chain's CDR3 is CSARDGGPGYEQFF. For the CDR3, the DNA is TGCAGTGCTAGAGATGGGGGGCCCGGGTATGAGCAGTTCTTC. This chain uses TRBV20-1 with TRBJ2-1; D tentatively fits TRBD1 or TRBD2 (6 bases each). Germline CDR1 and CDR2: DFQATT and SNEGSKA (reference sequence). Trimming removed 0 bases from V and 8 bases from J, with 14 bases in between. CDR3 length equals 14 residues.

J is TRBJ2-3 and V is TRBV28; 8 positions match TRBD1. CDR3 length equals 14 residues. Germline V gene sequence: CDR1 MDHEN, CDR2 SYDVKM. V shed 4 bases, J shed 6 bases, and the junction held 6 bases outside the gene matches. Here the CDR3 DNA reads TGTGCCAGCAGTTCCGGACAGGGAGTTGATACGCAGTATTTT. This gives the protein CASSSGQGVDTQYF.

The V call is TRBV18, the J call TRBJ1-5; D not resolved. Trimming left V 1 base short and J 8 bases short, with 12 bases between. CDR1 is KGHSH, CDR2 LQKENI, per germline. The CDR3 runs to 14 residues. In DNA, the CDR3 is TGTGCCAGCTCACCACTTCGCGGTTCGGAGCCCCAGCATTTT. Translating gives CASSPLRGSEPQHF.

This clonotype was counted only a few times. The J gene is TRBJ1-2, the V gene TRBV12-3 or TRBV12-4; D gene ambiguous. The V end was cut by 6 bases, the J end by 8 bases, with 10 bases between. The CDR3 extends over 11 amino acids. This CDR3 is CASSLGLGYTF. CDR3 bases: TGTGCCAGCAGCCTAGGCTTAGGCTACACCTTC.

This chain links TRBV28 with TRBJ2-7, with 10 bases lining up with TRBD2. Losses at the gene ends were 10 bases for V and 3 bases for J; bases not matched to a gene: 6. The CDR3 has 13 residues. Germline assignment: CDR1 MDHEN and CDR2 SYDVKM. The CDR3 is CATRTSGYYEQYF. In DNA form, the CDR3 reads TGTGCCACCCGGACTAGCGGATACTACGAGCAGTACTTC.

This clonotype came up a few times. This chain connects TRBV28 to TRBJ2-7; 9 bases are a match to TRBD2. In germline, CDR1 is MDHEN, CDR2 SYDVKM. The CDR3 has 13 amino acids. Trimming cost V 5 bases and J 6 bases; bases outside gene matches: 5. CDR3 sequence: CASSPGTSLEQYF. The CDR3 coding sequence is TGTGCCAGCAGTCCCGGGACTAGCCTCGAGCAGTACTTC.

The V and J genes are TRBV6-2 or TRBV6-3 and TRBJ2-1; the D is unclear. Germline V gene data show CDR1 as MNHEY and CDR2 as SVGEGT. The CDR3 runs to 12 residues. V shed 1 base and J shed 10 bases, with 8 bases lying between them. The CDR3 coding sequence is TGTGCCAGCAGTTACTTGATCGGGGAGCAGTTCTTC. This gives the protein CASSYLIGEQFF.

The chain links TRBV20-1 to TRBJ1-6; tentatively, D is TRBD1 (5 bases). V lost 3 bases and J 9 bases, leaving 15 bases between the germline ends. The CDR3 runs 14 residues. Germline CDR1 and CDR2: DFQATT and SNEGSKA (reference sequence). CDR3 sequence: CSASRGRGGSPLHF. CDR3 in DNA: TGCAGTGCTAGTCGGGGCCGGGGCGGTTCACCCCTCCACTTT.

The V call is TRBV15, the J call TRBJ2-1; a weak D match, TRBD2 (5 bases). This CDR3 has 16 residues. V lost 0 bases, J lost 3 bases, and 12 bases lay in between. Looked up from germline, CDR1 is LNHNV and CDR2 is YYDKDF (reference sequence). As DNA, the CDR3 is TGTGCCACCAGCAGAGATGGTAAGCGGAACTACAATGAGCAGTTCTTC. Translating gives CATSRDGKRNYNEQFF.

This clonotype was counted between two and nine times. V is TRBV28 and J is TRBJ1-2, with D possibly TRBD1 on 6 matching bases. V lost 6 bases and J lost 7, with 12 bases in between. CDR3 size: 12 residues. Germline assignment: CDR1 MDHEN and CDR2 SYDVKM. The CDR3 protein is CASRLGGGGYTF. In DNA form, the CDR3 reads TGTGCCAGCAGATTAGGGGGGGGTGGCTACACCTTC.

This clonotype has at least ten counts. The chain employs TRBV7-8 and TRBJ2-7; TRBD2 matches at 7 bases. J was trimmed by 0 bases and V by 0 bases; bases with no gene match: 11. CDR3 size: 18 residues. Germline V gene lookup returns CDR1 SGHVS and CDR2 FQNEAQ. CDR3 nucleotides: TGTGCCAGCAGCTTAGCAATCTCAAGCGGGAAGATCTCCTACGAGCAGTACTTC. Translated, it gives CASSLAISSGKISYEQYF.

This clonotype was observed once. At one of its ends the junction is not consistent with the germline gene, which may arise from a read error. The CDR3 DNA follows: TGTGCCAGCTCTGCCGGGCTAGCAGCCTACAATGATCAGTTCTTC. This encodes CASSAGLAAYNDQFF. V is TRBV13 and J is TRBJ2-1; a weak D match, TRBD2 (5 bases). The length of the CDR3 is 15 residues. Looked up from germline, CDR1 is PRHDT and CDR2 is FYEKMQ (reference sequence).

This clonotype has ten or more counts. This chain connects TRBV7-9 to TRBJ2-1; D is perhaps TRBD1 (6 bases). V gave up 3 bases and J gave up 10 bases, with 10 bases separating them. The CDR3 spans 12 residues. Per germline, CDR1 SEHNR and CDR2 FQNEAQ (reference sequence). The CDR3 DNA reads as TGTGCCAGCAGCTTCGCTGACAGGGAGCAGTTCTTC. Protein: CASSFADREQFF.

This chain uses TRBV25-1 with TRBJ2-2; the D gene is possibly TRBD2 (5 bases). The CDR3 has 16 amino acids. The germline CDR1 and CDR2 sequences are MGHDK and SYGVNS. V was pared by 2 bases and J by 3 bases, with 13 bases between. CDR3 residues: CASSEVGLEYTGELFF. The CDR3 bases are TGTGCCAGCAGTGAAGTCGGACTGGAATACACCGGGGAGCTGTTTTTT. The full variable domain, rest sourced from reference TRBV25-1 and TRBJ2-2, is EADIYQTPRYLVIGTGKKITLECSQTMGHDKMYWYQQDPGMELHLIHYSYGVNSTEKGDLSSESTVSRIRTEHFPLTLESARPSHTSQYLCASSEVGLEYTGELFFGEGSRLTVL.